The 27 T cell receptor beta chains below were found in one sample sequenced in a study of blood T cell repertoires in COVID-19 (dated by TCRdb to the early 2020s). To prepare the library, the immunoSEQ multiplex PCR assay was applied. What TCRdb holds here is the immuneACCESS table cut down to in-frame rearrangements. Part of the clones is not present; checked against another copy, under half of the missing clones reflect an unresolved V gene, and the others are unexplained. For this sample the table gives approximately 97,000 clones, of which approximately 92% were detected only once. The ten top clones hold less than 5.5% of the sample. The material sequenced was peripheral blood. The receptors shown here come from a young man with acute or convalescent COVID-19.

The CDR3 loop is CASSYGTGYEQYF. The CDR3 coding sequence is TGCGCCAGCAGCTATGGGACAGGCTACGAGCAGTACTTC. J is TRBJ2-7 and V is TRBV5-1, with TRBD1 matching 8 bases. V was pared by 3 bases and J by 3 bases, with 2 bases of the junction left unmatched. CDR3 length equals 13 residues. CDR1 and CDR2 from the germline V gene are SGHRS and YFSETQ.

Worth noting for this clone: At one end the junction does not follow the germline gene, possibly because of a read error. The V gene is TRBV2, the J gene TRBJ2-5, with 7 bases aligning to TRBD2. The germline V gene has CDR1 SNHLY and CDR2 FYNNEI. CDR3 length: 14 amino acids. The CDR3 nucleotides read TGTGCCAGCACTGAAGGCGTGGGAGGGGAGACCCAGTACTTC. This encodes CASTEGVGGETQYF.

The chain has TRBV2 and TRBJ2-7; TRBD1 matches 9 bases. Germline V lookup: CDR1 SNHLY, CDR2 FYNNEI. The V segment lost 10 bases and the J segment 2 bases; nucleotides outside the gene matches: 9. The length of the CDR3 is 14 residues. CDR3 in amino acids: CATRSDRGTYEQYF. CDR3 nucleotide sequence: TGTGCCACCCGGTCGGACAGGGGAACCTACGAGCAGTACTTC.

This chain joins TRBV27 and TRBJ1-5; possibly TRBD1 for D (5 bases). Trimming took 6 bases from V and 5 from J, leaving 11 bases between them. This CDR3 contains 13 residues. Germline V CDR1 and CDR2: MNHEY, SMNVEV (reference sequence). The chain's CDR3 is CASSPQGYQPQHF. In DNA, the CDR3 is TGTGCCAGCAGCCCGCAGGGATATCAGCCCCAGCATTTT.

The chain is built from TRBV6-1 and TRBJ2-2; 12 nucleotides align to TRBD2. CDR3 length: 15 amino acids. V lost 5 bases to trimming and J lost 6 bases; unmatched junction nucleotides: 4. The germline V gene encodes CDR1 MNHNS and CDR2 SASEGT. DNA of the CDR3: TGTGCCAGCAGTTCGCGACTAGCGGGGGCCGGGGAGCTGTTTTTT. Residues: CASSSRLAGAGELFF.

The chain recombines TRBV2 with TRBJ2-7; D might be TRBD1 (5 bases). The germline gives CDR1 SNHLY, CDR2 FYNNEI. The CDR3 length is 16 residues. The V and J ends lost 4 bases and 3 bases respectively, with 19 bases between them. The CDR3 nucleotides are TGTGCCAGCAGTGGGGGCCCCACAGGCAATAACTACGAGCAGTACTTC. Its translation is CASSGGPTGNNYEQYF.

Only one count was recorded for this clone. The chain recombines TRBV11-2 with TRBJ1-1; D not certain. V was clipped by 3 bases and J by 1 base, with 12 bases between them. This CDR3 contains 15 residues. Germline-derived CDR1 and CDR2 are SGHAT and FQNNGV. Written as DNA, the CDR3 is TGTGCCAGCAGCTTTAGCGTGGGATCGAACACTGAAGCTTTCTTT. This gives the protein CASSFSVGSNTEAFF.

The J gene is TRBJ1-1, the V gene TRBV11-2; TRBD1 matches at 9 bases. The CDR3 has 13 residues. V lost 5 bases and J lost 7; bases outside the gene matches: 5. Germline V gene sequence: CDR1 SGHAT, CDR2 FQNNGV. The CDR3 DNA sequence: TGTGCCAGCAGCCCACAGGGGGCGGGTGAAGCTTTCTTT. This codes for CASSPQGAGEAFF.

CDR3 sequence (DNA): TGTGCCAGCAGCCCCGGGGGACAGGGGGCCAGGGGCTACACCTTC. It encodes CASSPGGQGARGYTF. The chain has TRBV5-5 and TRBJ1-2; 12 nucleotides agree with TRBD1. V gave up 4 bases and J gave up 8 bases; unmatched junction bases: 9. The length of the CDR3 is 15 residues. CDR1 SGHKS and CDR2 YYEKEE come from the germline V gene (reference sequence). Looking up the rest from reference TRBV5-5 and TRBJ1-2 gives the full variable domain: DAGVTQSPTHLIKTRGQQVTLRCSPISGHKSVSWYQQVLGQGPQFIFQYYEKEERGRGNFPDRFSARQFPNYSSELNVNALLLGDSALYLCASSPGGQGARGYTFGSGTRLTVV.

V and J are TRBV30 and TRBJ1-2; TRBD1 is a possible D gene (5 bases). The CDR3 loop spans 16 amino acids. Per germline, CDR1 GTSNPN and CDR2 SVGIG (reference sequence). The ends were cut back, 1 base at V and 4 bases at J, with 19 bases in the middle. CDR3 sequence: CAWSAAGGSRRYGYTF. CDR3 bases: TGTGCCTGGAGTGCAGCCGGGGGATCACGGCGCTATGGCTACACCTTC. The whole variable domain, filled in from reference TRBV30 and TRBJ1-2, reads SQTIHQWPATLVQPVGSPLSLECTVEGTSNPNLYWYRQAAGRGLQLLFYSVGIGQISSEVPQNLSASRPQDRQFILSSKKLLLSDSGFYLCAWSAAGGSRRYGYTFGSGTRLTVV.

This sequence joins TRBV27 and TRBJ2-1; D gene ambiguous. CDR1 is MNHEY, CDR2 SMNVEV, per germline (reference sequence). Trimming cost V 0 bases and J 8 bases, with 8 bases left between them. This CDR3 has 13 residues. The chain's CDR3 is CASSLSGGDEQFF. The CDR3 DNA reads as TGTGCCAGCAGTTTATCAGGCGGAGATGAGCAGTTCTTC.

V usage is TRBV27 and J usage is TRBJ1-1, with D perhaps TRBD1 (6 bases). Germline loops: CDR1 MNHEY, CDR2 SMNVEV (reference sequence). Trimming cost V 5 bases and J 4 bases, with 17 bases left between them. CDR3 length equals 15 residues. The CDR3 sequence: CASSPSPGGATEAFF. DNA for the CDR3: TGTGCCAGCAGTCCCTCCCCCGGGGGGGCCACTGAAGCTTTCTTT.

The rearrangement uses TRBV9 and TRBJ1-3, with D unresolved. V was trimmed by 0 bases and J by 0 bases, leaving 13 bases between them. CDR3 length: 17 amino acids. Germline V gene sequence: CDR1 SGDLS, CDR2 YYNGEE. The CDR3 loop reads CASSVAHSTISGNTIYF. The DNA of the CDR3 is TGTGCCAGCAGCGTAGCTCATTCTACTATCTCTGGAAACACCATATATTTT.

This clone was seen once. The chain couples TRBV20-1 to TRBJ1-2; the D is unclear. Trimming left V 3 bases short and J 1 base short, with 6 bases between. The CDR3 contains 12 residues. Germline lookup yields CDR1 DFQATT and CDR2 SNEGSKA (reference sequence). The CDR3 here is CSASQFNYGYTF. The CDR3 DNA follows: TGCAGTGCTAGTCAATTTAACTATGGCTACACCTTC.

The J gene is TRBJ1-2, the V gene TRBV19; TRBD1 is a possible D gene (5 bases). CDR1 LNHDA and CDR2 SQIVND come from the germline V gene (reference sequence). The CDR3 length is 14 residues. V was cut by 7 bases and J by 4 bases, with 16 bases left in between. The CDR3 here is CASKGQGGSYGYTF. The CDR3 nucleotides read TGTGCCAGTAAGGGGCAGGGAGGAAGCTATGGCTACACCTTC.

This clone was observed once. The rearrangement links TRBV5-6 to TRBJ2-1; D remains ambiguous. CDR3 length equals 16 residues. The V gene lost 1 base and the J gene lost 1 base, with 12 bases spanning the gap. Germline V gives CDR1 SGHDT, CDR2 YYEEEE. The CDR3 nucleotides are TGTGCCAGCAGCTTGTATGTGGAGTGGTCCTACAATGAGCAGTTCTTC. Translation: CASSLYVEWSYNEQFF.

The chain employs TRBV5-6 and TRBJ1-6; D not resolved. Trimming removed 2 bases at V and 8 bases at J, with 14 bases between. The CDR3 extends over 15 amino acids. Germline CDR1 SGHDT, CDR2 YYEEEE. The CDR3 protein is CASSFKLYRDSPLHF. The CDR3 DNA follows: TGTGCCAGCAGCTTTAAGCTCTATCGGGATTCACCCCTCCACTTT.

In this sample, this clone turned up once. This sequence joins TRBV2 and TRBJ2-1; D possibly corresponds to TRBD2 (6 bases). V gave up 6 bases and J gave up 1 base, with 10 bases separating them. Per germline, CDR1 SNHLY and CDR2 FYNNEI. This CDR3 has 14 amino acids. The CDR3 sequence: CASSLDYSYNEQFF. CDR3 bases: TGTGCCAGCAGCTTGGACTATTCCTACAATGAGCAGTTCTTC.

DNA for the CDR3: TGTGCCAGCAGTTTAGACAGGGATGATGGCTACACCTTC. Protein sequence: CASSLDRDDGYTF. The chain links TRBV12-3 or TRBV12-4 to TRBJ1-2; possibly TRBD1 for D (6 bases). With 1 base removed from V and 6 bases from J, the gap between germline ends came to 9 bases. This CDR3 comprises 13 residues.

The chain joins TRBV5-1 to TRBJ2-7; 10 bases fit TRBD1. V lost 0 bases and J lost 5; bases outside the gene matches: 11. The CDR3 runs 17 residues. Germline V gene data show CDR1 as SGHRS and CDR2 as YFSETQ. The DNA for the CDR3 is TGCGCCAGCAGCTTGGGTGCGTTGGGACAGGGGCTCAACGAGCAGTACTTC. Protein sequence: CASSLGALGQGLNEQYF. The full variable domain, rest sourced from reference TRBV5-1 and TRBJ2-7, is KAGVTQTPRYLIKTRGQQVTLSCSPISGHRSVSWYQQTPGQGLQFLFEYFSETQRNKGNFPGRFSGRQFSNSRSEMNVSTLELGDSALYLCASSLGALGQGLNEQYFGPGTRLTVT.

The genes are TRBV10-1 and TRBJ1-4, with D perhaps matching TRBD1 (5 bases). V lost 1 base and J lost 7, with 10 bases in between. The CDR3 spans 14 residues. CDR1 is WNHNN, CDR2 SYGVQD, per germline (reference sequence). CDR3 amino acids: CASSELEGSEKLFF. CDR3 DNA sequence: TGCGCCAGCAGTGAGTTGGAGGGGTCTGAAAAACTGTTTTTT.

V is TRBV27 and J is TRBJ1-2; 9 nucleotides agree with TRBD1. Germline V gene data show CDR1 as MNHEY and CDR2 as SMNVEV (reference sequence). The ends lost 4 bases at V and 8 bases at J; junction bases unmatched: 14. The CDR3 extends over 16 amino acids. The CDR3 DNA follows: TGTGCCAGCAGTTCTATCTCGACAGGGGGAAGTGAGGGCTACACCTTC. Translated: CASSSISTGGSEGYTF.

The chain combines TRBV2 with TRBJ1-5, with D unresolved. CDR3 length equals 13 residues. V lost 5 bases and J lost 0, with 5 bases in between. CDR1 and CDR2 (germline): SNHLY, FYNNEI. The CDR3 protein is CASSTDSNQPQHF. CDR3 sequence (DNA): TGTGCCAGCAGTACAGATAGCAATCAGCCCCAGCATTTT.

The chain has TRBV2 and TRBJ2-1; 8 positions match TRBD2. CDR3 length: 16 residues. CDR1 SNHLY and CDR2 FYNNEI come from the germline V gene. V lost 6 bases, J lost 0 bases, and 7 bases stayed unmatched. CDR3 coding DNA: TGTGCCAGCAGCGAAAGGGGGACTAGCTCCTACAATGAGCAGTTCTTC. Translation: CASSERGTSSYNEQFF.

The chain couples TRBV5-4 to TRBJ2-3; maybe TRBD2 (7 bases). The germline V gene has CDR1 SGHNT and CDR2 YYREEE (reference sequence). The ends were cut back, 4 bases at V and 4 bases at J, with 19 bases in the middle. The CDR3 is 16 residues long. This CDR3 reads CASSLPGGYDADTQYF. CDR3 coding DNA: TGTGCCAGCAGCCTCCCGGGGGGCTATGACGCAGATACGCAGTATTTT. The variable domain in full, with the rest retrieved from reference TRBV5-4 and TRBJ2-3, is ETGVTQSPTHLIKTRGQQVTLRCSSQSGHNTVSWYQQALGQGPQFIFQYYREEENGRGNFPPRFSGLQFPNYSSELNVNALELDDSALYLCASSLPGGYDADTQYFGPGTRLTVL.

This chain links TRBV5-1 with TRBJ1-4, with a weak D call TRBD1 (5 bases). Germline values: CDR1 SGHRS, CDR2 YFSETQ. Deletions cut 4 bases from V and 3 bases from J, with 10 bases between. This CDR3 region has 14 residues. The CDR3 loop is CASSPGTPNEKLFF. CDR3 DNA: TGCGCCAGCAGCCCCGGGACTCCTAATGAAAAACTGTTTTTT. Variable domain in full (rest from reference TRBV5-1 and TRBJ1-4): KAGVTQTPRYLIKTRGQQVTLSCSPISGHRSVSWYQQTPGQGLQFLFEYFSETQRNKGNFPGRFSGRQFSNSRSEMNVSTLELGDSALYLCASSPGTPNEKLFFGSGTQLSVL.

This clone appeared a single time. The rearrangement uses TRBV7-2 and TRBJ2-1, with 8 bases matching TRBD2. The length of the CDR3 is 14 residues. CDR1 is SGHTA and CDR2 is FQGNSA in the germline V gene. Unmatched junction bases numbered 6, after V lost 5 bases and J lost 6 bases. CDR3 DNA sequence: TGTGCCAGCAGCCAGGGACTAGTGGGCAATGAGCAGTTCTTC. This sequence encodes CASSQGLVGNEQFF.